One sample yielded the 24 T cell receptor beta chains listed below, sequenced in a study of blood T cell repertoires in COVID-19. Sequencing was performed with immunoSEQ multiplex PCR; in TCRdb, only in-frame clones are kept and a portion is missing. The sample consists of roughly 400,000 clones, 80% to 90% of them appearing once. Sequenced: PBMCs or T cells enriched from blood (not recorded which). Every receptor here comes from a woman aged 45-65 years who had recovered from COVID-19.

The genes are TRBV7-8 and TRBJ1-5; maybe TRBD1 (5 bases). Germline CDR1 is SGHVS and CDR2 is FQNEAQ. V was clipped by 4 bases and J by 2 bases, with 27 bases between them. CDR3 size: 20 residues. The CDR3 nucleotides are TGTGCCAGCAGCTCCCGGATATTAGGGGCCGAGTTAAGGGGCAATCAGCCCCAGCATTTT. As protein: CASSSRILGAELRGNQPQHF.

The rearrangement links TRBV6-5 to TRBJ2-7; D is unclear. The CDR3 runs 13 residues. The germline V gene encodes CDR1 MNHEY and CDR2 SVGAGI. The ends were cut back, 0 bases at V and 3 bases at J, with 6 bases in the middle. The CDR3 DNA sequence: TGTGCCAGCAGTTACTCTTCCCACTACGAGCAGTACTTC. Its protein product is CASSYSSHYEQYF.

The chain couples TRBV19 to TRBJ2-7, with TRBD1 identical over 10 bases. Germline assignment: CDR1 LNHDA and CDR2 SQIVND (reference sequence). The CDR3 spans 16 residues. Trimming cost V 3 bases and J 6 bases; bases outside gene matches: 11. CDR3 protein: CASSIFFGTGVSEQYF. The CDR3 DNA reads TGTGCCAGTAGTATTTTCTTTGGGACAGGGGTATCCGAGCAGTACTTC.

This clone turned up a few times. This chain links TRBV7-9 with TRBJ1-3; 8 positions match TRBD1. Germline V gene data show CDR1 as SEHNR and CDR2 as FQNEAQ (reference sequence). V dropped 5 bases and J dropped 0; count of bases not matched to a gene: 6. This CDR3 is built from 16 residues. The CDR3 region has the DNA TGTGCCAGCAGCGGACAGGGACTCAACTCTGGAAACACCATATATTTT. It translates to CASSGQGLNSGNTIYF.

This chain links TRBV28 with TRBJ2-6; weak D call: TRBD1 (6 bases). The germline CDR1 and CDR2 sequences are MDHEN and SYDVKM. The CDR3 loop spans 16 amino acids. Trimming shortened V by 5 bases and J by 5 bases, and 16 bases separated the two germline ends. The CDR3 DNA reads TGTGCCAGCAGTGCCCTTACAGGGAGTAGGGCCAACGTCCTGACTTTC. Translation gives CASSALTGSRANVLTF.

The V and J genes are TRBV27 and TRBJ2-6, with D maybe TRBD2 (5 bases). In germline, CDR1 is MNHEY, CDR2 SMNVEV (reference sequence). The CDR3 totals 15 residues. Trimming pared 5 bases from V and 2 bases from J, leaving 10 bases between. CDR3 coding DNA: TGTGCCAGCAGTCCCCCCGGGGCTGGGGCCAACGTCCTGACTTTC. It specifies CASSPPGAGANVLTF.

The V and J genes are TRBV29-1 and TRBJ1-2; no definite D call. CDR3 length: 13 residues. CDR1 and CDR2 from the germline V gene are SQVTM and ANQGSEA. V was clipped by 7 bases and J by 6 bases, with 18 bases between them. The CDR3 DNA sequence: TGCAGCGCCGAGGTTAATGATATGGATGGCTACACCTTC. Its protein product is CSAEVNDMDGYTF. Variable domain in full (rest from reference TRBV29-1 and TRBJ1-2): SAVISQKPSRDICQRGTSLTIQCQVDSQVTMMFWYRQQPGQSLTLIATANQGSEATYESGFVIDKFPISRPNLTFSTLTVSNMSPEDSSIYLCSAEVNDMDGYTFGSGTRLTVV.

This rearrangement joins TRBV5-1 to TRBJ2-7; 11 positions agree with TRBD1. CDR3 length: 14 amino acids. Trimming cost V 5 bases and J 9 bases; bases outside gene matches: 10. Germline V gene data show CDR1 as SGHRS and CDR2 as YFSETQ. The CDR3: CASRSGTGGGSQYF. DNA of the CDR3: TGCGCCAGCAGATCTGGGACAGGGGGTGGATCGCAGTACTTC. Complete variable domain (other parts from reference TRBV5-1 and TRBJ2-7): KAGVTQTPRYLIKTRGQQVTLSCSPISGHRSVSWYQQTPGQGLQFLFEYFSETQRNKGNFPGRFSGRQFSNSRSEMNVSTLELGDSALYLCASRSGTGGGSQYFGPGTRLTVT.

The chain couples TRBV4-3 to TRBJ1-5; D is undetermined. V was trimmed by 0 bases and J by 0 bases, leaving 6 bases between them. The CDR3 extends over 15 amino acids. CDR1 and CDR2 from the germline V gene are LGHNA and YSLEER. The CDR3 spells CASSQDPNSNQPQHF. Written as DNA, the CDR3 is TGCGCCAGCAGCCAAGATCCCAATAGCAATCAGCCCCAGCATTTT.

This CDR3 is CASSKIEEAFF. In nucleotides, the CDR3 is TGTGCCAGCAGCAAAATAGAAGAAGCTTTCTTT. V gene TRBV7-9 combines with J gene TRBJ1-1; unclear D gene. This CDR3 is 11 amino acids long. From germline, CDR1 is SEHNR and CDR2 FQNEAQ (reference sequence). The V and J ends lost 5 bases and 8 bases respectively, with 9 bases between them.

The CDR3 region is CASSLYSFGDRGNNEQFF. CDR3 nucleotides: TGTGCCAGCAGTTTATATTCCTTTGGGGACAGGGGTAACAATGAGCAGTTCTTC. The J gene is TRBJ2-1, the V gene TRBV27, with TRBD1 identical over 10 bases. J was trimmed by 5 bases and V by 1 base; bases with no gene match: 11. The CDR3 covers 18 residues. CDR1 MNHEY and CDR2 SMNVEV come from the germline V gene (reference sequence).

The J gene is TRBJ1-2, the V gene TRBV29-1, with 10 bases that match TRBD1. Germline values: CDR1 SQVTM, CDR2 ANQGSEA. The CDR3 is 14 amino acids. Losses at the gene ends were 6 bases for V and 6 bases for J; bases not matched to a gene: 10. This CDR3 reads CSVVPTGGKDGYTF. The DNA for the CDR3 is TGCAGCGTAGTGCCGACAGGGGGCAAAGATGGCTACACCTTC. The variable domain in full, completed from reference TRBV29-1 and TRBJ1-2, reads SAVISQKPSRDICQRGTSLTIQCQVDSQVTMMFWYRQQPGQSLTLIATANQGSEATYESGFVIDKFPISRPNLTFSTLTVSNMSPEDSSIYLCSVVPTGGKDGYTFGSGTRLTVV.

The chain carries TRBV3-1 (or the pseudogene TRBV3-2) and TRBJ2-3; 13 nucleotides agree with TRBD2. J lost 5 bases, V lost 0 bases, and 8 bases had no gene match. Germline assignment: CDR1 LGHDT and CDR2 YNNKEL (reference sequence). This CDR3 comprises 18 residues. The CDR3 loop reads CASSQDPSLAGGVDTQYF. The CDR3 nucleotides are TGTGCCAGCAGCCAAGACCCATCACTAGCGGGGGGGGTAGATACGCAGTATTTT.

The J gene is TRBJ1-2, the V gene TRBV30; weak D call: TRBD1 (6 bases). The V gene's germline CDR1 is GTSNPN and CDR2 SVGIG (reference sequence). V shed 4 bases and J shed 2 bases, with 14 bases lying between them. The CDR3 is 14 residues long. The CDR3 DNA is TGTGCCTGGATCAAAACAGGGAAAAACTATGGCTACACCTTC. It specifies CAWIKTGKNYGYTF. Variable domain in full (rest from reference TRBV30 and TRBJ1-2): SQTIHQWPATLVQPVGSPLSLECTVEGTSNPNLYWYRQAAGRGLQLLFYSVGIGQISSEVPQNLSASRPQDRQFILSSKKLLLSDSGFYLCAWIKTGKNYGYTFGSGTRLTVV.

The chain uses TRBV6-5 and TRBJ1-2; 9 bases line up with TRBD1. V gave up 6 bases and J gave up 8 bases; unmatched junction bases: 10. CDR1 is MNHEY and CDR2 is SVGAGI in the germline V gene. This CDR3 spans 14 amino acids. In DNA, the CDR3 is TGTGCCAGCAGGATGGGACAGGGCGGTTACGGCTACACCTTC. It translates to CASRMGQGGYGYTF.

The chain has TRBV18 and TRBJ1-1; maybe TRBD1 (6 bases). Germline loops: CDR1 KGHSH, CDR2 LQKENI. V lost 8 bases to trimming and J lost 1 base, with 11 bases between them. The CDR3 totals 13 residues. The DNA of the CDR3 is TGTGCCAGCGGGGACACCGAGAACACTGAAGCTTTCTTT. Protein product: CASGDTENTEAFF.

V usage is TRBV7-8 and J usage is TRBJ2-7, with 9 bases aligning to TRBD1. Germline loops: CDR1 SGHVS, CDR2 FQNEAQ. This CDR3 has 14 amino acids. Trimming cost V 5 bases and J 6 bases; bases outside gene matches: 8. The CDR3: CASSMGQGGSEQYF. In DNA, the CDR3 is TGTGCCAGCAGCATGGGACAGGGAGGAAGCGAGCAGTACTTC.

CDR3 DNA: TGTGCCAGCAGCCCAGAGTTAGAGCGGGTCTGGGAGACCCAGTACTTC. Protein product: CASSPELERVWETQYF. The chain carries TRBV11-2 and TRBJ2-5; maybe TRBD2 (6 bases). The V end lost 5 bases, the J end lost 5 bases, and 21 bases lay between the germline ends. CDR1 SGHAT and CDR2 FQNNGV come from the germline V gene. The CDR3 contains 16 residues. The full variable domain, in which reference TRBV11-2 and TRBJ2-5 provide the parts outside the CDR3, is EAGVAQSPRYKIIEKRQSVAFWCNPISGHATLYWYQQILGQGPKLLIQFQNNGVVDDSQLPKDRFSAERLKGVDSTLKIQPAKLEDSAVYLCASSPELERVWETQYFGPGTRLLVL.

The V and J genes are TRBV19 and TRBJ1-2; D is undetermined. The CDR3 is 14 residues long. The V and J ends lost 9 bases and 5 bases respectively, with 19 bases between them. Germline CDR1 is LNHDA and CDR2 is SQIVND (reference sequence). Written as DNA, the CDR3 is TGTGCCAGCCTATTTAGAGGGCAGAGTTATGGCTACACCTTC. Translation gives CASLFRGQSYGYTF.

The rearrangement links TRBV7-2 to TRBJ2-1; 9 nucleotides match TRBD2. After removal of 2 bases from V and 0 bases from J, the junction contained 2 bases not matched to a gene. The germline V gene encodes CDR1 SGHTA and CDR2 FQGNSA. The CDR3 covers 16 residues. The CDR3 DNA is TGTGCCAGCAGCTTAAGGCGGGGGGGCTCCTACAATGAGCAGTTCTTC. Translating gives CASSLRRGGSYNEQFF.

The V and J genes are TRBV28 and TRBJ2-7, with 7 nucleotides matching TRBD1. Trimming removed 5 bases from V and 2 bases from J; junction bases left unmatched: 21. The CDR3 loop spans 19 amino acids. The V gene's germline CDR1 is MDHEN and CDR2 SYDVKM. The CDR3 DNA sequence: TGTGCCAGCAGTCATACCCCGGTTTTAGGGACAGCTCACCCCTACGAGCAGTACTTC. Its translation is CASSHTPVLGTAHPYEQYF.

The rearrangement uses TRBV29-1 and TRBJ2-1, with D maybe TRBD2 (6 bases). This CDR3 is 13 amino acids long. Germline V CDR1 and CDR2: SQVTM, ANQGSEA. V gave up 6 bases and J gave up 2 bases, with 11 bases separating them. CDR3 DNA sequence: TGCAGCGTGCGTACTAGCCCCTACAATGAGCAGTTCTTC. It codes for CSVRTSPYNEQFF.

The CDR3 spells CASSAKETQYF. CDR3 sequence (DNA): TGTGCCAGCAGCGCTAAAGAGACCCAGTACTTC. This sequence joins TRBV9 and TRBJ2-5; D uncertain. The CDR3 consists of 11 residues. Germline values: CDR1 SGDLS, CDR2 YYNGEE. V dropped 3 bases and J dropped 3 bases, with 3 bases sitting between them.

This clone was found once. The CDR3 nucleotides read TGTGCCAGCAGCCACACTACAGGGGTGATACGTGGCTACACCTTC. It specifies CASSHTTGVIRGYTF. The chain links TRBV4-2 to TRBJ1-2, with 7 bases identical to TRBD1. The germline gives CDR1 LGHNA, CDR2 YNFKEQ. The CDR3 has 15 residues. V trimming: 3 bases; J trimming: 7 bases; junction bases outside the gene matches: 11.